Listed below are T cell receptor beta chains from one sample, sequenced in a study of radiation and T cells in renal cell carcinoma. Sequenced by immunoSEQ multiplex PCR; TCRdb stores in-frame clones only, minus some. The table lists about 130,000 clones, approximately 82% of them singletons, with around 3% in the top ten. Here the sequenced sample was blood, taken from a patient whose treatment included radiotherapy and nephrectomy. The receptors originated from a woman aged 55-70 years with renal cell carcinoma. CDR3s include the opening cysteine and the closing phenylalanine or tryptophan. The order of the fields is CDR3 length, J gene, D gene, V gene, clone size, CDR3 protein, CDR3 DNA. A D gene is named only where the DNA matches it firmly. Size values are once, few and many counts, or a class for expanded clones, and some rows have none.

>21|TRBJ2-7|TRBD2|TRBV6-4|few
CASSDPRLLLAGGAPSYEQYF
TGTGCCAGCAGTGACCCTAGGCTCCTACTAGCGGGAGGGGCCCCCTCCTACGAGCAGTACTTC
>13|TRBJ2-5|-|TRBV28|few
CASSLGGQETQYF
TGTGCCAGCAGTTTGGGGGGCCAAGAGACCCAGTACTTC
>15|TRBJ1-1|TRBD1|TRBV11-3|-
CASSSDGQGYTEAFF
TGTGCCAGCAGCTCTGATGGACAGGGGTACACTGAAGCTTTCTTT
>12|TRBJ1-1|-|TRBV6-5|-
CASGHLNTEAFF
TGTGCCAGTGGACACCTGAACACTGAAGCTTTCTTT
>14|TRBJ1-5|-|TRBV29-1|-
CSVGGAGVNQPQHF
TGCAGCGTTGGAGGCGCCGGGGTCAATCAGCCCCAGCATTTT
>16|TRBJ2-2|TRBD1|TRBV4-2|once
CASSQVPGQGDGELFF
TGTGCCAGCAGCCAAGTTCCGGGACAGGGAGACGGGGAGCTGTTTTTT
>12|TRBJ1-5|-|TRBV15|once
CATSTSNQPQHF
TGTGCCACCAGCACCAGCAATCAGCCCCAGCATTTT
>14|TRBJ2-7|-|TRBV6-1|-
CASRKEYYSYEQYF
TGTGCCAGCAGAAAGGAATACTACTCCTACGAGCAGTACTTC
>15|TRBJ1-1|-|TRBV6-1|once
CASSEWAGGNTEAFF
TGTGCCAGCAGTGAATGGGCAGGCGGGAACACTGAAGCTTTCTTT
>14|TRBJ1-2|TRBD1|TRBV5-4|-
CASSFWGQTYGYTF
TGTGCCAGCAGCTTTTGGGGACAGACCTATGGCTACACCTTC
>15|TRBJ2-1|-|TRBV2|-
CASNPRHPTYNEQFF
TGTGCCAGCAACCCCCGGCACCCCACCTACAATGAGCAGTTCTTC
>14|TRBJ2-7|-|TRBV9|-
CASSVGPLRDEQYF
TGTGCCAGCAGCGTAGGCCCCCTTCGGGACGAGCAGTACTTC
>13|TRBJ2-7|TRBD1|TRBV6-6|-
CASSRQGVYEQYF
TGTGCCAGCAGCCGACAGGGAGTTTACGAGCAGTACTTC
>14|TRBJ2-5|-|TRBV7-2|-
CASSSADSQETQYF
TGTGCCAGCAGCTCAGCTGACAGCCAAGAGACCCAGTACTTC
>15|TRBJ2-3|TRBD1|TRBV28|-
CASSSPDRDKDTQYF
TGTGCCAGCAGTTCACCGGACAGGGACAAAGATACGCAGTATTTT
>14|TRBJ1-5|-|TRBV6-1|-
CASSEPPDTRAQHF
TGTGCCAGCAGTGAACCCCCCGACACAAGGGCCCAGCATTTT
>14|TRBJ1-1|-|TRBV11-2|-
CASSQIKENTEAFF
TGTGCCAGCAGCCAGATCAAGGAAAACACTGAAGCTTTCTTT
>16|TRBJ2-5|TRBD2|TRBV5-1|few
CASSLTGTSGRETQYF
TGCGCCAGCAGCTTAACCGGGACTAGCGGTCGGGAGACCCAGTACTTC
>12|TRBJ1-2|-|TRBV5-1|-
CASSLADQGYTF
TGCGCCAGCAGCTTGGCCGACCAGGGCTACACCTTC
>17|TRBJ2-2|TRBD1|TRBV15|few
CATSTTRQGRNTGELFF
TGTGCCACCAGCACTACCCGACAGGGGAGGAACACCGGGGAGCTGTTTTTT
>15|TRBJ1-1|-|TRBV18|-
CASSPKTDMNTEAFF
TGTGCCAGCTCTCCGAAGACGGATATGAACACTGAAGCTTTCTTT
>16|TRBJ1-2|-|TRBV7-9|-
CASSLGGARGISDYTF
TGTGCCAGCAGCTTGGGAGGTGCGAGGGGTATTAGTGACTACACCTTC
>15|TRBJ2-3|-|TRBV6-5|-
CASSYSGKRADTQYF
TGTGCCAGCAGTTACTCCGGGAAAAGAGCAGATACGCAGTATTTT